This TCR beta chain was captured in a study of T cells in Graves' hyperthyroidism and ophthalmopathy (dated by TCRdb to about 2019). For context, the study as a whole: Peripheral blood was collected at initial diagnosis, before any treatment. A discovery cohort of about 96 patients, approximately 45 with Graves' ophthalmopathy and about 60 with stable Graves' hyperthyroidism, was used to find distinguishing TCR V-J signatures. Prospective prediction of ophthalmopathy was tested in an independent validation cohort consisting of 18 to 20 hyperthyroidism patients and some 16 patients who later progressed to ophthalmopathy. The approximately 100 discovery patients were divided at random into training and test sets in a 7:3 ratio. In addition, the study compared T-cell repertoires in thyroid tissue and in blood from roughly six Graves' hyperthyroidism patients. After blood sampling, hyperthyroidism patients were treated with methimazole at a starting dose of 30 mg daily, and ophthalmopathy patients were treated with high-dose intravenous methylprednisolone. The paper reports TCR Vbeta CDR3 sequencing of over 130 peripheral blood samples: around 45 ophthalmopathy, 75 to 80 hyperthyroidism and approximately 17 progressor patients.

In the ophthalmopathy patients, disease was moderately to severely active, with a Clinical Activity Score of 3 or more, a NOSPECS grade of 4 or more, and a duration of less than 3 months. Any patient with an uncontrolled infection, another autoimmune disease, pregnancy or lactation was excluded. Diagnoses were established on the basis of clinical symptoms, serum thyroxine and TRAb, thyroid ultrasound, and orbital computed tomography. PBMCs were isolated from about 9.2 ml of fresh peripheral blood by Ficoll-Paque density gradient centrifugation. Trizol reagent was used to extract total RNA, and RNA quality was then checked on an Agilent 2100 Bioanalyzer. Study-wide findings and limitations: Sample size was not statistically predetermined, and investigators were not blinded to group allocation. Most expanded thyroid clonotypes (frequency above 0.001) were also found in blood, which suggests that blood repertoires may mirror thyroid immune responses. A 13 V-J signature model separated ophthalmopathy from stable hyperthyroidism, with 87.88% sensitivity and roughly 81% specificity in cross-validation and 80%/75% in testing. During validation, the model predicted progression to ophthalmopathy a median of roughly six months ahead of onset, with around 71% sensitivity and 72% to 80% specificity.

The germline V end is reduced by 0 bases and the J end by 0 bases; junction bases left unmatched: 5. The CDR3 goes from the cysteine to the phenylalanine over 17 residues. CDR3 DNA is the only sequence kept; it has 51 bases, read in frame from the first base. Looking up the germline V gene (reference sequence) yields CDR1 LGHDT and CDR2 YNNKEL. With regard to this clonotype: Its antigen remains undetermined. No base quality values were provided; no much bigger clone lies one nucleotide off.

Amplification of TCR beta CDR3 regions was carried out from RNA transcripts. The TCR CDR3 was subjected to a first round of RT-PCR using the HTBI primer set and the Qiagen OneStep RT-PCR kit. A second multiplex PCR round built the libraries, followed by size selection and purification. Paired-end sequencing of the libraries was performed with 100 bp reads on an Illumina HiSeq2000. As for how the authors treated the data: SOAPnuke was used to process the raw data, throwing out any read that contained adapters or uncalled bases, had a mean Phred below 15, or lacked an exact constant-primer or identifier match. High-quality paired reads were merged with COPE v1.2.5, and unique nucleotide sequences were defined as clonotypes. Clonotypes were aligned to IMGT TRBV, TRBD and TRBJ reference segments using MiTCR v1.1. Only V-J combinations with frequency above 0.0001, covering approximately 99% of repertoires, were analysed. A TCS score was defined as the ratio between F50 (clonal expansion) and ExV (chaos), using BLOSUM62-based TCRdist between CDR3 peptides within each V-J. Welch's t-statistics and random forest reduced around 550 V-J features to 13, which were used in a naive Bayes classifier (R e1071). Using fastp at Q25 and MiXCR, TCRdb reprocessed the public reads and kept productive beta chains. Each CDR3 protein gets just one entry, which takes the most common genes and DNA from the rows behind it. What appears here as the V and J calls and clone size reflects TCRdb's work, not the paper's. This sample gives a few hundred thousand distinct CDR3 sequences in total; approximately 16% of them show up just once. The top ten clonotypes cover 25% to 30% of the sample.

The receptor chain draws on TRBV3-1 and TRBJ1-5; the central 7 bases match TRBD1. The clonotype comes from a young woman with Graves' ophthalmopathy. Source material: blood. The bases read TGTGCCAGCAGCCAAGAAGGACAGGCCCTTAGCAATCAGCCCCAGCATTTT. It specifies CASSQEGQALSNQPQHF.